Each of the 18 T cell receptor beta chains below was sequenced from the same sample in a study of T cell responses to AZD1222 COVID-19 vaccine. Data came from immunoSEQ multiplex PCR; TCRdb stores just in-frame clones and leaves some out. The sample includes roughly 130,000 clones, about 85% of them seen just once. This sample comprised peripheral blood, obtained on day 0 of AZD1222 vaccination. All receptors come from an adult in good health.

Written as DNA, the CDR3 is TGCGCCAGCAGCCCTCGGGAAGCACTCCAAGAGACCCAGTACTTC. Protein sequence: CASSPREALQETQYF. The chain uses TRBV5-1 and TRBJ2-5, with a possible D match to TRBD2 (5 bases). In germline, CDR1 is SGHRS, CDR2 YFSETQ. This CDR3 is 15 amino acids long. V lost 4 bases to trimming and J lost 1 base, with 14 bases between them.

The V call is TRBV5-1, the J call TRBJ1-6, with TRBD1 identical over 7 bases. This CDR3 region has 16 residues. Germline-derived CDR1 and CDR2 are SGHRS and YFSETQ. V lost 0 bases, J lost 9 bases, and 9 bases stayed unmatched. This chain's CDR3 is CASSLASRGEVSPLHF. The CDR3 DNA reads TGCGCCAGCAGCTTGGCATCCAGGGGGGAAGTTTCACCCCTCCACTTT.

The rearrangement links TRBV18 to TRBJ1-2, with 7 bases that match TRBD1. The V gene's germline CDR1 is KGHSH and CDR2 LQKENI. The CDR3 spans 13 residues. V shed 5 bases, J shed 4 bases, and the junction held 4 bases outside the gene matches. CDR3 DNA: TGTGCCAGCTCATCCGGGACAGCCTATGGCTACACCTTC. Protein product: CASSSGTAYGYTF.

In this sample, this clone turned up a few times. The rearrangement links TRBV18 to TRBJ1-5, with 7 bases fitting TRBD1. Looked up from germline, CDR1 is KGHSH and CDR2 is LQKENI. This CDR3 comprises 14 residues. The V and J ends lost 6 bases and 2 bases, in that order; junction bases with no gene match: 4. The CDR3 nucleotides read TGTGCCAGCTCTGCAACAGGGGGCAATCAGCCCCAGCATTTT. It is translated as CASSATGGNQPQHF.

The chain has TRBV5-1 and TRBJ1-1, with 7 positions matching TRBD1. The V and J ends lost 7 bases and 3 bases, in that order; junction bases with no gene match: 15. The length of the CDR3 is 16 residues. In germline, CDR1 is SGHRS, CDR2 YFSETQ. The chain's CDR3 is CASRPWRQGSDTEAFF. As DNA, the CDR3 is TGCGCCAGCCGTCCTTGGCGACAGGGATCAGACACTGAAGCTTTCTTT.

The CDR3 bases are TGTGCCAGCAGCTTCTCTGGACAGGGCGGCGAAAAACTGTTTTTT. As protein: CASSFSGQGGEKLFF. The chain has TRBV11-2 and TRBJ1-4; 8 bases fit TRBD1. Losses at the gene ends were 3 bases for V and 8 bases for J; bases not matched to a gene: 8. The CDR3 totals 15 residues. CDR1 and CDR2 (germline): SGHAT, FQNNGV.

V gene TRBV28 combines with J gene TRBJ1-1; D gene unclear. This CDR3 spans 13 amino acids. Deletions cut 5 bases from V and 1 base from J, with 8 bases between. The germline gives CDR1 MDHEN, CDR2 SYDVKM. DNA of the CDR3: TGTGCCAGCAGTCCCCCGTGGAACACTGAAGCTTTCTTT. Translating it yields CASSPPWNTEAFF.

This chain links TRBV24-1 with TRBJ1-3; D not resolved. V lost 3 bases and J lost 0, with 8 bases in between. Per germline, CDR1 KGHDR and CDR2 SFDVKD. The length of the CDR3 is 15 residues. CDR3 sequence (DNA): TGTGCCACCAGTGATCCCGGGCGCTCTGGAAACACCATATATTTT. Its translation: CATSDPGRSGNTIYF.

The chain has TRBV28 and TRBJ1-2; 12 bases are shared with TRBD1. Germline-derived CDR1 and CDR2 are MDHEN and SYDVKM. CDR3 size: 15 residues. Trimming cost V 3 bases and J 4 bases; bases outside gene matches: 3. CDR3 sequence (DNA): TGTGCCAGCAGTTTGGGGACAGGGGGCGTCTATGGCTACACCTTC. Translating it yields CASSLGTGGVYGYTF.

This clone was seen a single time. The chain carries TRBV18 and TRBJ1-1, with unresolved D. This CDR3 region has 13 residues. Deletions cut 3 bases from V and 1 base from J, with 6 bases between. Germline V gives CDR1 KGHSH, CDR2 LQKENI. The CDR3 DNA sequence: TGTGCCAGCTCACCGGGCGGGAACACTGAAGCTTTCTTT. Protein sequence: CASSPGGNTEAFF.

V is TRBV3-1 (or the pseudogene TRBV3-2) and J is TRBJ1-6, with a tentative D call TRBD1 (5 bases). CDR3 length: 18 amino acids. Trimming took 0 bases from V and 4 from J, leaving 16 bases between them. Germline CDR1 reads LGHDT; CDR2 reads YNNKEL (reference sequence). In DNA, the CDR3 is TGTGCCAGCAGCCAAGAGGTCCAGGGAGGGGTTTATAATTCACCCCTCCACTTT. Residues: CASSQEVQGGVYNSPLHF.

This clone was observed a handful of times. V gene TRBV7-9 combines with J gene TRBJ2-7, with D uncertain. Germline V CDR1 and CDR2: SEHNR, FQNEAQ (reference sequence). The CDR3 runs to 14 residues. V was cut by 1 base and J by 0 bases, with 7 bases left in between. The CDR3 nucleotides are TGTGCCAGCAGCTTAGGGGTTTACTCCTACGAGCAGTACTTC. As protein: CASSLGVYSYEQYF.

V is TRBV5-5 and J is TRBJ2-7, with no clear D. The CDR3 is 13 amino acids. Germline V gene data show CDR1 as SGHKS and CDR2 as YYEKEE (reference sequence). Trimming cost V 0 bases and J 0 bases, with 4 bases left between them. For the CDR3, the DNA is TGTGCCAGCAGCTTGGAAGTCTCCTACGAGCAGTACTTC. Amino acid sequence: CASSLEVSYEQYF.

The chain recombines TRBV5-1 with TRBJ1-2, with TRBD1 identical over 7 bases. CDR3 length equals 14 residues. The germline V gene encodes CDR1 SGHRS and CDR2 YFSETQ. Trimming cost V 4 bases and J 4 bases; bases outside gene matches: 7. The CDR3 sequence is CASSPSGDSYGYTF. DNA of the CDR3: TGCGCCAGCAGCCCGTCTGGGGACAGCTATGGCTACACCTTC.

The rearrangement joins TRBV9 to TRBJ2-1; D is unclear. Trimming removed 2 bases at V and 4 bases at J, with 7 bases between. The CDR3 extends over 13 amino acids. The V gene's germline CDR1 is SGDLS and CDR2 YYNGEE. The CDR3 sequence: CASSVTVYNEQFF. The CDR3 coding sequence is TGTGCCAGCAGCGTTACAGTTTACAATGAGCAGTTCTTC.

The rearrangement joins TRBV6-2 or TRBV6-3 to TRBJ2-2; D is undetermined. Trimming stripped 2 bases from V and 7 bases from J, with 11 bases between. There are 14 residues in the CDR3. Per germline, CDR1 MNHEY and CDR2 SVGEGT. The CDR3 sequence is CASSYKRPNGELFF. The CDR3, as DNA: TGTGCCAGCAGTTACAAACGGCCCAACGGGGAGCTGTTTTTT.

The chain links TRBV7-2 to TRBJ1-3, with TRBD1 matching 7 bases. V lost 4 bases and J lost 1; bases outside the gene matches: 10. Per the germline V gene, CDR1 is SGHTA and CDR2 is FQGNSA. This CDR3 is built from 17 residues. CDR3 DNA: TGTGCCAGCAGCTCCAGGCCTACAGGGGCATCTGGAAACACCATATATTTT. Its protein is CASSSRPTGASGNTIYF.

V and J are TRBV30 and TRBJ2-7; D may be TRBD2 (6 bases). Germline assignment: CDR1 GTSNPN and CDR2 SVGIG (reference sequence). The V end was cut by 2 bases, the J end by 4 bases, with 18 bases between. The CDR3 consists of 15 residues. The CDR3 sequence: CAWSLEGRQPYEQYF. For the CDR3, the DNA is TGTGCCTGGAGTTTAGAGGGGAGGCAACCTTACGAGCAGTACTTC. Drawing the rest from reference TRBV30 and TRBJ2-7, the complete variable domain is SQTIHQWPATLVQPVGSPLSLECTVEGTSNPNLYWYRQAAGRGLQLLFYSVGIGQISSEVPQNLSASRPQDRQFILSSKKLLLSDSGFYLCAWSLEGRQPYEQYFGPGTRLTVT.